This is a list of T cell receptor beta chains from one sample in a study of OX40 agonist ivuxolimab in advanced cancers. Clones were sequenced by immunoSEQ multiplex PCR, and TCRdb holds only the in-frame ones, with some missing. Here the sample spans 65,000 to 80,000 clones, 85% to 90% being singletons. This specimen consisted of CD4+ or CD8+ T cells sorted from blood, obtained in a trial of the OX40 agonist ivuxolimab. The origin of the receptors is an adult with an advanced solid tumor such as melanoma, head and neck, liver or kidney cancer. The CDR3 runs from the conserved cysteine through the conserved F or W. Only some rows state a clone size, as once, few, many or a class for expanded clones.

clone size	V gene	CDR3 protein
-	TRBV7-9	CASNHQLQDSGTQYF
-	TRBV9	CASSGGTGRTEAFF
-	TRBV27	CASSSSTGRLSEQYF
-	TRBV25-1	CASSESTGTGRDEQFF
-	TRBV2	CASTSGRSSGELFF
-	TRBV9	CASSPSLGPTGELFF
few	TRBV10-1	CASSDRDQPQHF
once	TRBV11-3	CASMVRSPGNEQFF
once	TRBV15	CATSKGQTNYGYTF
once	TRBV9	CASSVALGGKDEQYF
-	TRBV7-2	CASSLAPGTGLLVSGNTIYF
once	TRBV14	CASSVSAGSYNEQFF
-	TRBV9	CASSVATKGTSGAAGELFF
-	TRBV30	CATGPGSEQFF
-	TRBV6-1	CASSVPSNEQFF
-	TRBV30	CAWSVGRGRDEQYF
-	TRBV28	CASGETGDPYEQYF
few	TRBV9	CASSAYRDTEAFF
-	TRBV19	CASTLGQLNTEAFF